Listed below are T cell receptor beta chains from one sample, sequenced in a study of blood T cell repertoires in COVID-19. Sequencing used immunoSEQ multiplex PCR; TCRdb keeps in-frame clones, though not all of them. Of some 290,000 clones listed, about 76% were seen once; the top ten hold about 3.2%. What was sequenced was peripheral blood. These receptors were taken from a woman aged 60-75 years with active or convalescent COVID-19. CDR3s include the opening cysteine and the closing phenylalanine or tryptophan. Each record gives: clone size, V gene, D gene, J gene, CDR3 protein, CDR3 DNA. D genes are given only for firm matches. The size entry is marked missing in some rows and otherwise reads once, few, many or a size class.

clone_size: NA; v_call: TRBV13; d_call: TRBD1; j_call: TRBJ2-7; cdr3_aa: CASSLWGTGTYEQYF; cdr3_nt: TGTGCCAGCAGCCTATGGGGGACAGGGACCTACGAGCAGTACTTC
clone_size: few; v_call: TRBV24-1; d_call: NA; j_call: TRBJ2-3; cdr3_aa: CATSDRGSPRGMDTQYF; cdr3_nt: TGTGCCACCAGTGATCGGGGGAGCCCGAGGGGCATGGATACGCAGTATTTT
clone_size: NA; v_call: TRBV6-1; d_call: TRBD1; j_call: TRBJ2-2; cdr3_aa: CASSEAHKEIPGQGYTGELFF; cdr3_nt: TGTGCCAGCAGTGAAGCGCACAAGGAAATACCGGGACAGGGGTACACCGGGGAGCTGTTTTTT
clone_size: NA; v_call: TRBV9; d_call: NA; j_call: TRBJ2-3; cdr3_aa: CASSTSGTMSTDTQYF; cdr3_nt: TGTGCCAGCAGTACCTCGGGAACTATGAGCACAGATACGCAGTATTTT
clone_size: few; v_call: TRBV6-5; d_call: TRBD1; j_call: TRBJ1-1; cdr3_aa: CASRLDRGNAEAFF; cdr3_nt: TGTGCCAGCAGGCTAGACAGGGGCAACGCTGAAGCTTTCTTT
clone_size: once; v_call: TRBV5-1; d_call: NA; j_call: TRBJ2-1; cdr3_aa: CASSKSPGGRLANEQFF; cdr3_nt: TGCGCCAGCAGCAAATCCCCGGGGGGCCGACTTGCAAATGAGCAGTTCTTC
clone_size: NA; v_call: TRBV4-1; d_call: NA; j_call: TRBJ1-1; cdr3_aa: CASSHLTVNTEAFF; cdr3_nt: TGCGCCAGCAGCCATCTAACGGTGAACACTGAAGCTTTCTTT
clone_size: NA; v_call: TRBV4-2; d_call: NA; j_call: TRBJ1-1; cdr3_aa: CASSQEGGPTEAFF; cdr3_nt: TGTGCCAGCAGCCAAGAAGGAGGCCCAACTGAAGCTTTCTTT
clone_size: NA; v_call: TRBV9; d_call: NA; j_call: TRBJ1-1; cdr3_aa: CASSAGAGENTEAFF; cdr3_nt: TGTGCCAGCAGCGCAGGTGCGGGGGAGAACACTGAAGCTTTCTTT
clone_size: NA; v_call: TRBV6-5; d_call: NA; j_call: TRBJ1-6; cdr3_aa: CASSLGTGDNSPLHF; cdr3_nt: TGTGCCAGCAGTTTGGGGACGGGAGATAATTCACCCCTCCACTTT
clone_size: once; v_call: TRBV11-3; d_call: TRBD2; j_call: TRBJ2-1; cdr3_aa: CASSFSGGLYNEQFF; cdr3_nt: TGTGCCAGCAGCTTTAGCGGGGGCCTTTACAATGAGCAGTTCTTC
clone_size: NA; v_call: TRBV9; d_call: TRBD2; j_call: TRBJ2-1; cdr3_aa: CASSVGLAGRGEQFF; cdr3_nt: TGTGCCAGCAGCGTAGGACTAGCGGGGAGGGGTGAGCAGTTCTTC
clone_size: NA; v_call: TRBV5-6; d_call: NA; j_call: TRBJ1-2; cdr3_aa: CASSQSRAGYTF; cdr3_nt: TGTGCCAGCAGCCAATCGAGGGCTGGCTACACCTTC
clone_size: few; v_call: TRBV9; d_call: NA; j_call: TRBJ1-2; cdr3_aa: CASSVSAVEYSYGYTF; cdr3_nt: TGTGCCAGCAGCGTATCCGCAGTTGAGTACAGCTATGGCTACACCTTC
clone_size: NA; v_call: TRBV11-2; d_call: NA; j_call: TRBJ2-7; cdr3_aa: CASTLRGYEQYF; cdr3_nt: TGTGCCAGCACCTTGCGGGGTTACGAGCAGTACTTC
clone_size: NA; v_call: TRBV7-3; d_call: NA; j_call: TRBJ2-3; cdr3_aa: CASRGGGDTQYF; cdr3_nt: TGTGCCAGCAGGGGGGGTGGAGATACGCAGTATTTT
clone_size: NA; v_call: TRBV10-3; d_call: NA; j_call: TRBJ2-6; cdr3_aa: CAIMGPRAPGESSGANVLTF; cdr3_nt: TGTGCCATCATGGGTCCAAGGGCGCCCGGGGAATCCTCTGGGGCCAACGTCCTGACTTTC
clone_size: once; v_call: TRBV29-1; d_call: NA; j_call: TRBJ2-7; cdr3_aa: CSAYSTGESYEQYF; cdr3_nt: TGCAGCGCTTACTCTACGGGGGAGTCCTACGAGCAGTACTTC
clone_size: NA; v_call: TRBV6-4; d_call: NA; j_call: TRBJ2-6; cdr3_aa: CASSDTRDTASGANVLTF; cdr3_nt: TGTGCCAGCAGTGACACCCGGGACACGGCCTCTGGGGCCAACGTCCTGACTTTC
clone_size: NA; v_call: TRBV27; d_call: TRBD2; j_call: TRBJ2-1; cdr3_aa: CASSLSSSGGGVEQFF; cdr3_nt: TGTGCCAGCAGTTTAAGCTCTAGCGGGGGCGGGGTGGAGCAGTTCTTC
clone_size: NA; v_call: TRBV5-1; d_call: NA; j_call: TRBJ1-3; cdr3_aa: CASRSPQHSGNTIYF; cdr3_nt: TGCGCCAGCAGGTCCCCCCAACACTCTGGAAACACCATATATTTT
clone_size: NA; v_call: TRBV7-9; d_call: NA; j_call: TRBJ2-1; cdr3_aa: CASSLSGEQFF; cdr3_nt: TGTGCCAGCAGCTTATCCGGTGAGCAGTTCTTC
clone_size: NA; v_call: TRBV7-2; d_call: NA; j_call: TRBJ1-5; cdr3_aa: CASSPRGGKEGNQPQHF; cdr3_nt: TGTGCCAGCAGCCCGAGGGGAGGGAAGGAGGGCAATCAGCCCCAGCATTTT
clone_size: NA; v_call: TRBV5-6; d_call: NA; j_call: TRBJ2-3; cdr3_aa: CASSPNRRLDTQYF; cdr3_nt: TGTGCCAGCAGCCCTAACCGCCGACTAGATACGCAGTATTTT
clone_size: NA; v_call: TRBV4-3; d_call: TRBD1; j_call: TRBJ1-2; cdr3_aa: CASSRGTVYGYTF; cdr3_nt: TGCGCCAGCAGCCGGGGGACAGTCTATGGCTACACCTTC
clone_size: NA; v_call: TRBV18; d_call: NA; j_call: TRBJ2-2; cdr3_aa: CASYGVSNTGELFF; cdr3_nt: TGTGCCAGCTACGGGGTTTCGAACACCGGGGAGCTGTTTTTT
clone_size: NA; v_call: TRBV6-6; d_call: NA; j_call: TRBJ1-2; cdr3_aa: CASSYLLGYGYTF; cdr3_nt: TGTGCCAGCAGTTACCTCCTAGGCTATGGCTACACCTTC
clone_size: once; v_call: TRBV9; d_call: NA; j_call: TRBJ1-3; cdr3_aa: CASSPTVMVYSSGNTIYF; cdr3_nt: TGTGCCAGCAGCCCCACGGTCATGGTATACTCCTCTGGAAACACCATATATTTT
clone_size: once; v_call: TRBV4-1; d_call: TRBD2; j_call: TRBJ2-3; cdr3_aa: CASSRRLPRLAGGRTPTDTQYF; cdr3_nt: TGCGCCAGCAGCCGCCGGTTGCCTCGACTAGCGGGGGGACGCACACCGACAGATACGCAGTATTTT
clone_size: NA; v_call: TRBV4-1; d_call: TRBD1; j_call: TRBJ2-2; cdr3_aa: CASSHGTGVTGELFF; cdr3_nt: TGCGCCAGCAGCCACGGGACAGGGGTGACCGGGGAGCTGTTTTTT
clone_size: NA; v_call: TRBV10-3; d_call: NA; j_call: TRBJ2-1; cdr3_aa: CAIGRGINEQFF; cdr3_nt: TGTGCCATCGGGCGGGGTATCAATGAGCAGTTCTTC
clone_size: NA; v_call: TRBV6-4; d_call: TRBD2; j_call: TRBJ2-3; cdr3_aa: CASSELAGGSTDTQYF; cdr3_nt: TGTGCCAGCAGTGAACTAGCGGGGGGAAGCACAGATACGCAGTATTTT
clone_size: NA; v_call: TRBV12-3/TRBV12-4; d_call: TRBD1; j_call: TRBJ1-2; cdr3_aa: CASSLVGQTYF; cdr3_nt: TGTGCCAGCAGTTTAGTGGGACAGACTTACTTC
clone_size: NA; v_call: TRBV28; d_call: NA; j_call: TRBJ1-1; cdr3_aa: CASSLWNTEAFF; cdr3_nt: TGTGCCAGCAGTCTTTGGAACACTGAAGCTTTCTTT
clone_size: NA; v_call: TRBV9; d_call: NA; j_call: TRBJ2-5; cdr3_aa: CASSIPGETQYF; cdr3_nt: TGTGCCAGCAGCATTCCAGGGGAGACCCAGTACTTC
clone_size: NA; v_call: TRBV6-4; d_call: NA; j_call: TRBJ2-1; cdr3_aa: CASSKGSSSYNEQFF; cdr3_nt: TGTGCCAGCAGTAAGGGGTCGAGCTCCTACAATGAGCAGTTCTTC
clone_size: few; v_call: TRBV19; d_call: NA; j_call: TRBJ2-7; cdr3_aa: CASSIAGYEQYF; cdr3_nt: TGTGCCAGTAGTATAGCCGGCTACGAGCAGTACTTC
clone_size: once; v_call: TRBV2; d_call: NA; j_call: TRBJ2-3; cdr3_aa: CASSRSTGNTDTQYF; cdr3_nt: TGTGCCAGCAGCCGCTCTACAGGGAACACAGATACGCAGTATTTT